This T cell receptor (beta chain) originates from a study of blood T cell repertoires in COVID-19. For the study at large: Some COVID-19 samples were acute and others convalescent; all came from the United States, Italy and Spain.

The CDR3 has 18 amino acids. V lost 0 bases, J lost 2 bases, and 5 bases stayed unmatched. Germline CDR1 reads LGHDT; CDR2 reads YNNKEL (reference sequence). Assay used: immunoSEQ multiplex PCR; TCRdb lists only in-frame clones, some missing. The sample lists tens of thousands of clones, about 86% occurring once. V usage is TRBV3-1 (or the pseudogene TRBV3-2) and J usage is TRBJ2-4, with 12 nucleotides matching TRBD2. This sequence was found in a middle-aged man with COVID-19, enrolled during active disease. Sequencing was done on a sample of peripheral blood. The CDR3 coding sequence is TGTGCCAGCAGCCAAGACGCTCTAGCGGGGGGGTCCAAAAACATTCAGTACTTC. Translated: CASSQDALAGGSKNIQYF.